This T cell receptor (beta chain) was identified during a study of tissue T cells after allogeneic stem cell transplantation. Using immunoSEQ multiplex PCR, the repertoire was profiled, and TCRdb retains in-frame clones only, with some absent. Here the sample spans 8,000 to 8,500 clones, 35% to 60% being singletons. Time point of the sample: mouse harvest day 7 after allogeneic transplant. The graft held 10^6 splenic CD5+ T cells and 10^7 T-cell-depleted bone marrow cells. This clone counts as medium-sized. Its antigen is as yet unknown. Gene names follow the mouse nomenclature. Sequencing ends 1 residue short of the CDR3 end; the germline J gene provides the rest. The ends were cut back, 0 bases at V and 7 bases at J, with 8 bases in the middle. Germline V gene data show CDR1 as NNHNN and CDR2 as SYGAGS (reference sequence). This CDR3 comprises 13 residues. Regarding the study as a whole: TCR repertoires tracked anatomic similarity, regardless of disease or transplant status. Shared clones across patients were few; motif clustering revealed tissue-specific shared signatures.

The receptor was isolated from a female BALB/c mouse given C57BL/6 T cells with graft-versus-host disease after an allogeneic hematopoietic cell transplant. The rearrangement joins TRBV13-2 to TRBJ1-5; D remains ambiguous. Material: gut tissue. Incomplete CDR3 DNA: TGTGCCAGCGGTGATGCACGCCAACAGGCTCCGCTT. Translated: CASGDARQQAPL. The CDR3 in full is CASGDARQQAPLF.